A single sample is the source of the 25 T cell receptor beta chains below, sequenced in a study of blood T cell repertoires in COVID-19 (dated by TCRdb to about 2020). The method behind the library was the immunoSEQ multiplex PCR assay. TCRdb obtained this table from immuneACCESS and retained in-frame rearrangements with V and J assigned. These tables miss some clones; where compared with another copy, unresolved V genes account for less than half of the shortfall, and the remainder is unexplained. This sample lists fewer than 350,000 clones; approximately 88% were detected once. The ten largest clones capture around 1.7% of the sample. Sample: PBMCs or T cells enriched from blood (not recorded which). Receptors originate from a woman between 40 and 55 years old who had recovered from COVID-19.

The genes are TRBV4-3 and TRBJ2-7, with D perhaps TRBD2 (6 bases). Germline V gene sequence: CDR1 LGHNA, CDR2 YSLEER. The CDR3 extends over 15 amino acids. V was shortened by 4 bases and J by 0 bases, with 13 bases between the two germline ends. The CDR3: CASSPAAGISYEQYF. The CDR3 DNA sequence: TGCGCCAGCAGCCCCGCGGCGGGAATCTCCTACGAGCAGTACTTC.

The chain recombines TRBV30 with TRBJ2-2; 10 nucleotides align to TRBD1. Germline lookup yields CDR1 GTSNPN and CDR2 SVGIG (reference sequence). The CDR3 loop spans 15 amino acids. Losses at the gene ends were 3 bases for V and 7 bases for J; bases not matched to a gene: 8. The CDR3 nucleotides are TGTGCCTGGAGCCTGACAGGGGGCAATGGCGGGGAGCTGTTTTTT. Encoded protein: CAWSLTGGNGGELFF.

This chain joins TRBV24-1 and TRBJ2-3; possible D gene TRBD2, 7 bases. The CDR3 length is 14 residues. Germline assignment: CDR1 KGHDR and CDR2 SFDVKD. Trimming removed 6 bases from V and 3 bases from J, with 12 bases in between. The CDR3 DNA is TGTGCCACCAGTCCGGGGGGCCTGACAGATACGCAGTATTTT. This codes for CATSPGGLTDTQYF.

The V call is TRBV6-1, the J call TRBJ2-6; D possibly corresponds to TRBD2 (7 bases). V lost 4 bases, J lost 4 bases, and 23 bases lay in between. This CDR3 region has 19 residues. CDR1 and CDR2 (germline): MNHNS, SASEGT. The CDR3: CASSVGGARYLLGANVLTF. CDR3 bases: TGTGCCAGCAGTGTTGGGGGGGCCAGATACCTTCTGGGGGCCAACGTCCTGACTTTC.

V usage is TRBV4-2 and J usage is TRBJ1-1; D remains unclear. Germline V gives CDR1 LGHNA, CDR2 YNFKEQ. V lost 0 bases and J lost 5, with 4 bases in between. The CDR3 is 12 residues long. In DNA, the CDR3 is TGTGCCAGCAGCCAAGACAGGACTGAAGCTTTCTTT. Translation: CASSQDRTEAFF.

The J gene is TRBJ2-7, the V gene TRBV10-3; perhaps TRBD1 as D (6 bases). Trimming cost V 0 bases and J 2 bases, with 17 bases left between them. CDR1 is ENHRY, CDR2 SYGVKD, per germline. The CDR3 is 17 amino acids. The CDR3 region has the DNA TGTGCCATCAGTGAGTCGGTGGGGGCTAGTTCCGCCTACGAGCAGTACTTC. Its translation is CAISESVGASSAYEQYF.

The chain uses TRBV29-1 and TRBJ1-4; 7 nucleotides agree with TRBD1. CDR3 length equals 13 residues. Germline V gene lookup returns CDR1 SQVTM and CDR2 ANQGSEA. Trimming cost V 5 bases and J 8 bases; bases outside gene matches: 8. As DNA, the CDR3 is TGCAGCGTTAGACAGGGAGTTGACGAAAAACTGTTTTTT. Translated: CSVRQGVDEKLFF.

The gene calls are TRBV3-1 (or the pseudogene TRBV3-2) and TRBJ2-7; 7 bases agree with TRBD2. The CDR3 extends over 17 amino acids. CDR1 and CDR2 from the germline V gene are LGHDT and YNNKEL (reference sequence). The V segment lost 1 base and the J segment 4 bases; nucleotides outside the gene matches: 13. The CDR3 reads CASSQAPSGRASYEQYF. CDR3 coding DNA: TGTGCCAGCAGCCAAGCCCCTTCTGGGAGGGCAAGTTACGAGCAGTACTTC.

The J gene is TRBJ2-1, the V gene TRBV30; 14 nucleotides line up with TRBD2. V shed 1 base, J shed 7 bases, and the junction held 0 bases outside the gene matches. Germline V gene data show CDR1 as GTSNPN and CDR2 as SVGIG (reference sequence). The CDR3 consists of 14 residues. The CDR3, as DNA: TGTGCCTGGAGTGGGACTAGCGGGGGGAATGAGCAGTTCTTC. Translation gives CAWSGTSGGNEQFF.

The gene calls are TRBV7-2 and TRBJ1-2; 10 nucleotides align to TRBD1. J gave up 9 bases and V 6 bases, and 10 bases lay outside the gene matches. There are 14 residues in the CDR3. From germline, CDR1 is SGHTA and CDR2 FQGNSA. The DNA of the CDR3 is TGTGCCAGCAGTGCTCGACAGGGGGCGCTTAGCTACACCTTC. Protein: CASSARQGALSYTF.

This CDR3 is CASSHTQGTEAFF. As DNA, the CDR3 is TGTGCCAGCAGCCACACTCAGGGCACTGAAGCTTTCTTT. J is TRBJ1-1 and V is TRBV5-6, with D maybe TRBD1 (5 bases). V shed 4 bases and J shed 4 bases, with 11 bases lying between them. Germline-derived CDR1 and CDR2 are SGHDT and YYEEEE. CDR3 length: 13 residues.

CDR3 sequence: CAWSVAGGTEAFF. The CDR3 DNA reads as TGTGCCTGGAGTGTAGCCGGGGGTACTGAAGCTTTCTTT. This sequence joins TRBV30 and TRBJ1-1; perhaps TRBD1 as D (5 bases). The CDR3 is made up of 13 amino acids. Germline-derived CDR1 and CDR2 are GTSNPN and SVGIG (reference sequence). V was shortened by 0 bases and J by 5 bases, with 10 bases between the two germline ends.

The genes are TRBV5-1 and TRBJ1-1; possibly TRBD1 for D (5 bases). Germline lookup yields CDR1 SGHRS and CDR2 YFSETQ. The CDR3 contains 13 residues. V lost 4 bases to trimming and J lost 1 base, with 8 bases between them. The CDR3 region is CASSIQGNTEAFF. As DNA, the CDR3 is TGCGCCAGCAGCATCCAGGGGAACACTGAAGCTTTCTTT.

This sequence joins TRBV5-4 and TRBJ2-5; 12 nucleotides align to TRBD1. There are 16 residues in the CDR3. Losses at the gene ends were 3 bases for V and 5 bases for J; bases not matched to a gene: 8. Per the germline V gene, CDR1 is SGHNT and CDR2 is YYREEE (reference sequence). The CDR3 protein is CASSSPGTGGSETQYF. In DNA, the CDR3 is TGTGCCAGCAGCTCGCCAGGGACAGGGGGCTCTGAGACCCAGTACTTC. Combining the CDR3 with reference TRBV5-4 and TRBJ2-5 gives the whole variable domain ETGVTQSPTHLIKTRGQQVTLRCSSQSGHNTVSWYQQALGQGPQFIFQYYREEENGRGNFPPRFSGLQFPNYSSELNVNALELDDSALYLCASSSPGTGGSETQYFGPGTRLLVL.

This clone was observed once. The CDR3: CASSLGYRLNTEAFF. CDR3 DNA: TGTGCCAGCAGCTTAGGTTATCGGTTGAACACTGAAGCTTTCTTT. V and J are TRBV7-2 and TRBJ1-1; unclear D gene. This CDR3 spans 15 amino acids. Germline CDR1 SGHTA, CDR2 FQGNSA. V was pared by 1 base and J by 0 bases, with 9 bases between.

V is TRBV7-3 and J is TRBJ1-1, with D hard to call. The CDR3 covers 13 residues. Per germline, CDR1 SGHTA and CDR2 FQGTGA. Trimming left V 5 bases short and J 1 base short, with 8 bases between. The CDR3 sequence is CASSRGANTEAFF. In DNA form, the CDR3 reads TGTGCCAGCAGCCGTGGAGCGAACACTGAAGCTTTCTTT.

The genes are TRBV7-2 and TRBJ1-3; no clear D gene. The CDR3 is made up of 15 amino acids. In germline, CDR1 is SGHTA, CDR2 FQGNSA. The germline V and J ends were trimmed by 1 base and 0 bases, with 7 bases remaining between them. CDR3 sequence: CASSLERASGNTIYF. In DNA, the CDR3 is TGTGCCAGCAGCTTAGAGCGAGCCTCTGGAAACACCATATATTTT.

The chain links TRBV5-1 to TRBJ1-1; 9 positions agree with TRBD1. V shed 0 bases, J shed 1 base, and the junction held 4 bases outside the gene matches. The CDR3 consists of 16 residues. Germline CDR1 reads SGHRS; CDR2 reads YFSETQ. The CDR3 sequence is CASSLGTGARNTEAFF. For the CDR3, the DNA is TGCGCCAGCAGCTTGGGGACAGGGGCCCGGAACACTGAAGCTTTCTTT.

The DNA for the CDR3 is TGTGCCACCAGCTCTTGGACAGGGCGCCCCTTGAACACTGAAGCTTTCTTT. It encodes CATSSWTGRPLNTEAFF. V usage is TRBV15 and J usage is TRBJ1-1, with 8 bases aligning to TRBD1. The CDR3 contains 17 residues. V shed 5 bases, J shed 0 bases, and the junction held 11 bases outside the gene matches. Looked up from germline, CDR1 is LNHNV and CDR2 is YYDKDF (reference sequence). Together with reference TRBV15 and TRBJ1-1, the CDR3 gives the full variable domain: DAMVIQNPRYQVTQFGKPVTLSCSQTLNHNVMYWYQQKSSQAPKLLFHYYDKDFNNEADTPDNFQSRRPNTSFCFLDIRSPGLGDTAMYLCATSSWTGRPLNTEAFFGQGTRLTVV.

V usage is TRBV9 and J usage is TRBJ1-2; D may be TRBD1 (6 bases). The CDR3 sequence is 13 residues long. V shed 3 bases and J shed 4 bases, with 10 bases lying between them. Looked up from germline, CDR1 is SGDLS and CDR2 is YYNGEE. CDR3 loop: CASSAMDSYGYTF. In DNA, the CDR3 is TGTGCCAGCAGCGCTATGGACAGCTATGGCTACACCTTC.

The chain has TRBV5-4 and TRBJ1-2, with TRBD1 matching over 7 bases. The CDR3 contains 13 residues. The trim removed 6 bases at V and 2 bases at J, leaving 4 bases unmatched. Germline CDR1 reads SGHNT; CDR2 reads YYREEE (reference sequence). The CDR3 DNA sequence: TGTGCCAGCAAACCGGGACAGAACTATGGCTACACCTTC. Protein product: CASKPGQNYGYTF.

The V and J genes are TRBV5-6 and TRBJ1-1; D is possibly TRBD1 (6 bases). CDR1 is SGHDT and CDR2 is YYEEEE in the germline V gene. The V end was cut by 4 bases, the J end by 2 bases, with 15 bases between. The CDR3 is 15 amino acids. The CDR3 bases are TGTGCCAGCAGCCCCATGAAAGGGGGAAACACTGAAGCTTTCTTT. It codes for CASSPMKGGNTEAFF.

In its sample, this clone was seen once. The chain links TRBV6-2 or TRBV6-3 to TRBJ2-1; 10 positions match TRBD2. Germline values: CDR1 MNHEY, CDR2 SVGEGT. The CDR3 is 16 amino acids. J lost 6 bases, V lost 5 bases, and 10 bases had no gene match. The DNA for the CDR3 is TGTGCCAGCAGTCCCTGGACTAGCGGACCCACCAATGAGCAGTTCTTC. This gives the protein CASSPWTSGPTNEQFF.

V is TRBV18 and J is TRBJ2-1; D uncertain. This CDR3 has 14 residues. The germline CDR1 and CDR2 sequences are KGHSH and LQKENI. Trimming shortened V by 0 bases and J by 15 bases, and 18 bases separated the two germline ends. The chain's CDR3 is CASSPPNYSRFLFF. In nucleotides, the CDR3 is TGTGCCAGCTCACCACCGAATTATTCTAGATTTTTGTTCTTC.

The chain couples TRBV5-1 to TRBJ2-5; the D is unclear. Germline V gene sequence: CDR1 SGHRS, CDR2 YFSETQ. V gave up 2 bases and J gave up 0 bases, with 8 bases separating them. This CDR3 has 14 residues. CDR3 sequence: CASSFPGDQETQYF. Written as DNA, the CDR3 is TGCGCCAGCAGCTTTCCCGGAGACCAAGAGACCCAGTACTTC.